This TCR beta chain was sequenced during a study of T cells in tuberculosis. On the study more broadly: In South Africa, adults with active tuberculosis were compared with IGRA-negative and latently infected IGRA-positive adolescents.

Measured with immunoSEQ multiplex PCR; TCRdb has only the in-frame clones, and not every one. This table holds tens of thousands of clones, 80% to 90% found once. On this clone: Antigen: not known.

Germline assignment: CDR1 MNHEY and CDR2 SVGAGI. V lost 1 base and J 4 bases, leaving 7 bases between the germline ends. This CDR3 spans 13 amino acids. General study results and limits: The TCR-beta difference was not significant; alpha differences partly reflected length. GMM-specific TCRs were nearer to active tuberculosis alpha repertoires, suggesting expansion.

J is TRBJ1-2 and V is TRBV6-5; maybe TRBD1 (6 bases). Source material: PBMCs. The TCR originated in a donor aged 10-29 years with latent tuberculosis or without tuberculosis infection. Here the CDR3 DNA reads TGTGCCAGCAGTTACTTGGACAGCTATGGCTACACCTTC. This gives the protein CASSYLDSYGYTF.